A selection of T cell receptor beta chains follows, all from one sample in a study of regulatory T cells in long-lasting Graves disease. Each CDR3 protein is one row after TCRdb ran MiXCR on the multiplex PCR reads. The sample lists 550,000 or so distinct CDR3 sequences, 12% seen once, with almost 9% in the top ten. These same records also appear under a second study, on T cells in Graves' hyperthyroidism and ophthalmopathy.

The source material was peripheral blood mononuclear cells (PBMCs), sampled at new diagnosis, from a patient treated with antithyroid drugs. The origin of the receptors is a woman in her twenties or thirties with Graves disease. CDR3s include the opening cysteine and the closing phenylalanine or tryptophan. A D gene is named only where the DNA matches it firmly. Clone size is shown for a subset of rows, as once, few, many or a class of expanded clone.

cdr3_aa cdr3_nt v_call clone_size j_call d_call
CASSPARDGVYEQYF TGTGCCAGCAGCCCAGCCCGGGACGGAGTTTACGAGCAGTACTTC TRBV11-2 many TRBJ2-7 NA
CASSHTRGLAEYHNEQFF TGTGCCAGCAGCCACACGCGGGGACTAGCGGAGTACCACAATGAGCAGTTCTTC TRBV9 few TRBJ2-1 TRBD2
CASSAGLAGFGEQFF TGTGCCAGCAGCGCTGGACTAGCGGGATTTGGCGAGCAGTTCTTC TRBV11-2 many TRBJ2-1 TRBD2
CAISADFNNEQFF TGTGCCATCAGTGCGGACTTTAACAATGAGCAGTTCTTC TRBV10-3 few TRBJ2-1 NA
CASSLGENTGELSF TGCGCCAGCAGCTTGGGGGAGAACACCGGGGAGCTGTCTTTT TRBV5-1 few TRBJ2-2 NA
CASSLARRGRNEQFF TGTGCCAGCAGCTTAGCCCGGAGGGGGCGCAATGAGCAGTTCTTC TRBV7-6 NA TRBJ2-1 NA
CASSQGTGFGEQYF TGTGCCAGCAGTCAAGGGACAGGGTTTGGGGAGCAGTACTTC TRBV27 many TRBJ2-7 TRBD1
CSVEDHLQRAFF TGCAGCGTTGAAGATCATCTTCAGCGAGCTTTCTTT TRBV29-1 NA TRBJ1-1 NA
CASSLGSRGSNQPQHF TGTGCCAGCAGCTTAGGGTCCAGAGGGAGCAATCAGCCCCAGCATTTT TRBV7-2 NA TRBJ1-5 NA
CASSPPFEEGETQYF TGTGCCAGCAGCCCCCCGTTTGAGGAAGGAGAGACCCAGTACTTC TRBV13 few TRBJ2-5 NA
CSASRGGGELFF TGCAGTGCTAGTAGGGGTGGCGGGGAGCTGTTTTTT TRBV20-1 NA TRBJ2-2 NA
CATSDLLLGRETQYF TGTGCCACCAGTGACCTATTATTGGGCCGAGAGACCCAGTACTTC TRBV24-1 many TRBJ2-5 NA
CASGVEDLSNTEAFF TGTGCCAGCGGCGTAGAGGACCTTTCGAACACTGAAGCTTTCTTT TRBV9 NA TRBJ1-1 NA
CASREGAGGYTF TGTGCCAGCAGAGAGGGGGCCGGCGGCTACACCTTC TRBV28 many TRBJ1-2 TRBD1
CSVYNLMGGGVRNEQFF TGCAGCGTTTATAATTTAATGGGGGGAGGGGTTCGCAATGAGCAGTTCTTC TRBV29-1 NA TRBJ2-1 TRBD2
CASRTGRGHSPLHF TGTGCCAGTAGGACTGGCAGGGGGCATTCACCCCTCCACTTT TRBV6-1 many TRBJ1-6 TRBD1
CASSLGVSGANVLTF TGTGCCAGCAGCTTAGGGGTATCTGGGGCCAACGTCCTGACTTTC TRBV5-1 many TRBJ2-6 NA
CASSLHARDEQYF TGTGCCAGCAGCTTACATGCAAGGGACGAGCAGTACTTC TRBV11-2 many TRBJ2-7 NA
CASSLQLNYGYTF TGTGCCAGCAGCTTACAGTTGAACTATGGCTACACCTTC TRBV7-9 many TRBJ1-2 NA
CASSHGAQGPNTEAFF TGTGCCAGCTCACACGGTGCTCAGGGCCCGAACACTGAAGCTTTCTTT TRBV18 few TRBJ1-1 NA
CASSRSMGGSSYNEQFF TGTGCCAGCAGCCGTTCGATGGGGGGGAGCTCCTACAATGAGCAGTTCTTC TRBV7-2 many TRBJ2-1 TRBD2
CASLLSSGRRRETQYF TGTGCCAGCCTTCTGAGTAGCGGGAGACGCAGGGAGACCCAGTACTTC TRBV27 many TRBJ2-5 TRBD2
CASSEGQGADYEQYF TGTGCCAGCAGTGAAGGACAGGGGGCGGACTACGAGCAGTACTTC TRBV25-1 NA TRBJ2-7 TRBD1
CATSGEFLGEQYF TGTGCCACCAGCGGGGAATTCCTCGGGGAGCAGTACTTC TRBV15 few TRBJ2-7 NA
CSVDRRSYNEQFF TGCAGCGTTGATCGGCGCTCCTACAATGAGCAGTTCTTC TRBV29-1 many TRBJ2-1 NA
CAISEVGGTVHEQFF TGTGCCATCAGTGAAGTGGGGGGAACGGTCCATGAGCAGTTCTTC TRBV10-3 many TRBJ2-1 NA
CASSFDRSYEQYF TGTGCCAGCAGTTTTGACAGGTCCTACGAGCAGTACTTC TRBV6-2/TRBV6-3 many TRBJ2-7 NA
CAISESTLRDTYEQYF TGTGCCATCAGTGAGTCGACTCTCCGGGACACTTACGAGCAGTACTTC TRBV10-3 many TRBJ2-7 NA
CASSQTDRGAREKLFF TGTGCCAGCAGCCAAACTGACAGGGGGGCTAGGGAAAAACTGTTTTTT TRBV12-3/TRBV12-4 few TRBJ1-4 TRBD1
CASSSIAGDSTGELFF TGTGCCAGCAGCTCTATAGCGGGAGACAGCACCGGGGAGCTGTTTTTT TRBV5-5 many TRBJ2-2 TRBD2
CASSPGTSGPRRYNEQFF TGTGCCAGCAGCCCCGGGACTAGCGGACCCCGGAGATACAATGAGCAGTTCTTC TRBV7-9 few TRBJ2-1 TRBD2
CASSYYDRGANEQYF TGTGCCAGCAGTTACTACGACAGGGGAGCTAACGAGCAGTACTTC TRBV6-5 few TRBJ2-7 TRBD1
CSATKLNEQFF TGCAGTGCTACTAAACTCAATGAGCAGTTCTTC TRBV20-1 NA TRBJ2-1 NA
CASSPLAGYSSYEQYF TGTGCCAGCTCACCCCTAGCGGGGTATTCCTCCTACGAGCAGTACTTC TRBV18 NA TRBJ2-7 TRBD2
CAWSVRNQPQHF TGTGCCTGGAGTGTGAGGAATCAGCCCCAGCATTTT TRBV30 many TRBJ1-5 NA
CASSPGDGNYEQYF TGTGCCAGCAGCCCGGGGGACGGCAACTACGAGCAGTACTTC TRBV11-2 many TRBJ2-7 NA
CASSQEPVPQPQHF TGTGCCAGCAGCCAAGAGCCCGTCCCTCAGCCCCAGCATTTT TRBV14 many TRBJ1-5 NA
CASSYRAGITYEQYF TGTGCCAGCAGTTACCGCGCGGGGATTACCTACGAGCAGTACTTC TRBV6-5 NA TRBJ2-7 NA
CASSVVNQNIQYF TGTGCCAGCAGTGTAGTGAATCAAAACATTCAGTACTTC TRBV2 NA TRBJ2-4 NA
CASSQRGTQYF TGTGCCAGCAGCCAACGAGGGACCCAGTACTTC TRBV28 few TRBJ2-5 NA
CASSPQTGVAYNEQFF TGTGCCAGCTCACCACAAACGGGAGTCGCCTACAATGAGCAGTTCTTC TRBV18 NA TRBJ2-1 NA
CASSYGLAGGTDTQYF TGCGCCAGCAGCTACGGACTAGCGGGAGGCACAGATACGCAGTATTTT TRBV5-1 many TRBJ2-3 TRBD2
CASSLTLAGDEVGTDTQYF TGTGCCAGCAGCCTAACTCTAGCGGGAGATGAAGTTGGCACAGATACGCAGTATTTT TRBV14 many TRBJ2-3 TRBD2
CASSARQGPDTQYF TGTGCCAGCAGTGCGCGACAGGGCCCAGATACGCAGTATTTT TRBV2 NA TRBJ2-3 TRBD1
CASWNRGTYEQYF TGTGCCAGCTGGAACAGGGGAACCTACGAGCAGTACTTC TRBV28 NA TRBJ2-7 TRBD1
CASSLGVGGYTF TGTGCCAGCAGCTTAGGAGTGGGTGGCTACACCTTC TRBV7-2 many TRBJ1-2 NA
CATSVRKDSPLHF TGTGCCACCAGCGTCAGGAAGGATTCACCCCTCCACTTT TRBV15 many TRBJ1-6 NA